These T cell receptor beta chains were read from a single sample in a study of T cell responses to AZD1222 COVID-19 vaccine. The repertoire was sequenced with immunoSEQ multiplex PCR; TCRdb's copy has only in-frame clones and lacks some. The sample holds 110,000 to 150,000 clones, just over 90% seen once. The sample in question was peripheral blood, obtained on day 0 of AZD1222 vaccination. The receptors were gathered from an adult in good health. Each CDR3 is given with its conserved first and last residue. D genes are given only for firm matches. Clone size is given for some rows only: seen once, a few or many times, or a class if the clone is expanded.

V	size	J	D	DNA	CDR3
TRBV13	.	TRBJ1-3	.	TGTGCCAGCAGCTTCCCCTATTCCGGGGGCATGTCTGGAAACACCATATATTTT	CASSFPYSGGMSGNTIYF
TRBV4-1	few	TRBJ1-5	TRBD1	TGCGCCAGCAGCCTTAGACAGGGGGTAGATCAGCCCCAGCATTTT	CASSLRQGVDQPQHF
TRBV6-2/TRBV6-3	once	TRBJ1-4	.	TGTGCCAGCAGTTACTCAGCGTCCGGTGCAACTAATGAAAAACTGTTTTTT	CASSYSASGATNEKLFF
TRBV7-8	.	TRBJ2-1	TRBD2	TGTGCCAGCAGCTTAGCGCGACTAGCGGGGGGACGGGCCTACAATGAGCAGTTCTTC	CASSLARLAGGRAYNEQFF
TRBV7-9	.	TRBJ1-1	TRBD1	TGTGCCAGCGAGCGGGGGGACAGGGGAAGGGAGAACACTGAAGCTTTCTTT	CASERGDRGRENTEAFF
TRBV9	.	TRBJ1-5	TRBD1	TGTGCCAGCAGCGTAGGACAGGGCTATCAGCCCCAGCATTTT	CASSVGQGYQPQHF
TRBV2	.	TRBJ2-3	.	TGTGCCAGCAAAACTAGAGAAGGACCCACAGATACGCAGTATTTT	CASKTREGPTDTQYF
TRBV3-1/TRBV3-2	.	TRBJ1-6	.	TGTGCCAGCAGCCAAGGTCTGGACAGTTATAATTCACCCCTCCACTTT	CASSQGLDSYNSPLHF
TRBV6-5	.	TRBJ2-5	.	TGTGCCAGCCGCTGGGCCAAAGAGACCCAGTACTTC	CASRWAKETQYF
TRBV6-5	.	TRBJ1-2	.	TGTGCCAGCAGTTACTCAACAGCTACTAACTATGGCTACACCTTC	CASSYSTATNYGYTF
TRBV3-1/TRBV3-2	once	TRBJ1-2	TRBD1	TGTGCCAGCAGCCAAGCAGCGGGACAGGGGGACGGCTACACCTTC	CASSQAAGQGDGYTF
TRBV24-1	.	TRBJ1-4	TRBD1	TGTGCCACCAGTGATGCAAGGGGGCTGGGGGAAAAACTGTTTTTT	CATSDARGLGEKLFF
TRBV20-1	few	TRBJ2-7	.	TGCAGTGCTAGTAGGCGGGACCTCTCCTACGAGCAGTACTTC	CSASRRDLSYEQYF
TRBV7-9	.	TRBJ1-5	.	TGTGCCAGCAGCCCGGGACTCCTTCAGCCCCAGCATTTT	CASSPGLLQPQHF
TRBV5-4	.	TRBJ1-2	.	TGTGCCAGCAGCTCACCGGGGATCGGGGAAGGCTACACCTTC	CASSSPGIGEGYTF
TRBV9	.	TRBJ2-3	TRBD2	TGTGCCAGCAGCGCCCGGGAGGGGGGAAGTGGAACAGATACGCAGTATTTT	CASSAREGGSGTDTQYF
TRBV10-3	.	TRBJ1-6	.	TGTGCCATCAGTGAGTTACCGGGGGATCCCCTCCACTTT	CAISELPGDPLHF
TRBV24-1	.	TRBJ1-4	.	TGTGCCACCAGTGGGGGCGCAACTAATGAAAAACTGTTTTTT	CATSGGATNEKLFF
TRBV9	.	TRBJ2-4	TRBD2	TGTGCCAGCAGCGTACGTGCGGGAGGGGGAACCAAAAACATTCAGTACTTC	CASSVRAGGGTKNIQYF
TRBV19	few	TRBJ2-1	.	TGTGCCAGTCGTCTGGGCGGCCCCTCCTACAATGAGCAGTTCTTC	CASRLGGPSYNEQFF
TRBV7-8	.	TRBJ2-3	.	TGTGCCAGCAGCCTCAGCACAGATACGCAGTATTTT	CASSLSTDTQYF
TRBV27	.	TRBJ1-6	.	TGTGCCAGCAGTTCAAGCGCTTACAGGGAAAATTCACCCCTCCACTTT	CASSSSAYRENSPLHF
TRBV12-3/TRBV12-4	.	TRBJ1-5	TRBD1	TGTGCCAGCAGGAACAGGGGGAAGAGGGTTGAGCATTTT	CASRNRGKRVEHF
TRBV7-8	.	TRBJ1-3	TRBD1	TGTGCCAGCAGCTTAGTACCGGACAGGCCAAGCTCTGGAAACACCATATATTTT	CASSLVPDRPSSGNTIYF
TRBV5-4	.	TRBJ2-2	TRBD2	TGTGCCAGCACCCGACAGAGGACTAGCGAGGGCACCGGGGAGCTGTTTTTT	CASTRQRTSEGTGELFF
TRBV9	.	TRBJ2-2	TRBD2	TGTGCCAGCAGCCCGCGACTAGCGGAGAGCACCGGGGAGCTGTTTTTT	CASSPRLAESTGELFF
TRBV19	.	TRBJ1-1	.	TGTGCCAGTAGTATTGGTGGCTCCGGACGGGCTGAAGCTTTCTTT	CASSIGGSGRAEAFF
TRBV2	.	TRBJ2-3	.	TGTGCCAGCAGTGAAGACGAGGATACGCAGTATTTT	CASSEDEDTQYF
TRBV5-1	.	TRBJ2-1	.	TGCGCCAGCAGCTTGGCCAGGGGAAATGAGCAGTTCTTC	CASSLARGNEQFF